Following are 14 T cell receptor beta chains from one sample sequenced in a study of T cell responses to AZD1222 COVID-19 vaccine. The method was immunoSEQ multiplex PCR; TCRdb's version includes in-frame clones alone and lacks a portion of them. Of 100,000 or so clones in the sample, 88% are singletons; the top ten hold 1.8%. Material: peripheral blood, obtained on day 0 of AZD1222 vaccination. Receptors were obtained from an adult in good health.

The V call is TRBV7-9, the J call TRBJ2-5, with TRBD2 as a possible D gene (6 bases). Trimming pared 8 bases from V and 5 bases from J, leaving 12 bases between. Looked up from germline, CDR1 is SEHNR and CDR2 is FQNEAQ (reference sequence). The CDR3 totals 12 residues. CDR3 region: CASEPGEETQYF. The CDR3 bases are TGTGCCAGCGAGCCGGGGGAGGAGACCCAGTACTTC.

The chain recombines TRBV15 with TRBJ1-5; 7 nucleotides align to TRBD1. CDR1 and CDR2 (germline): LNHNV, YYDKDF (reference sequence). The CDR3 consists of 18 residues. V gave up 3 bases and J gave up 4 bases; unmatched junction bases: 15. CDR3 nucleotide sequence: TGTGCCACCAGCAGCCTGGCGGCGGGACAGTGGGAGAATCAGCCCCAGCATTTT. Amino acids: CATSSLAAGQWENQPQHF.

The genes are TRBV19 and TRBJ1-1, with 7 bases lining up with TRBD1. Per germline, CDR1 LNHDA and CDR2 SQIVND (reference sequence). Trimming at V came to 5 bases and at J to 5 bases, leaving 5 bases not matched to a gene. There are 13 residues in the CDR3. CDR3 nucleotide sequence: TGTGCCAGTAGTTTAAACAGGGGAACTGAAGCTTTCTTT. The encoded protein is CASSLNRGTEAFF.

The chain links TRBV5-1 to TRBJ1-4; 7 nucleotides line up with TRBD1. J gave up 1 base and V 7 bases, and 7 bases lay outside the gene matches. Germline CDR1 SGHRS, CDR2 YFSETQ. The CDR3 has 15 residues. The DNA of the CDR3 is TGCGCCAGCTCGCGACAGGGCCAAACTAATGAAAAACTGTTTTTT. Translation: CASSRQGQTNEKLFF.

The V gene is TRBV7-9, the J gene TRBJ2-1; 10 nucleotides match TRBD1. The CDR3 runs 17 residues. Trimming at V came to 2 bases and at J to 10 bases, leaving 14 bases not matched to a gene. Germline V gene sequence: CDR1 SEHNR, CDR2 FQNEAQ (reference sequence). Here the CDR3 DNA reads TGTGCCAGCAGCTTAACGGTGGAGGGGACAGGGGTAGACGAGCAGTTCTTC. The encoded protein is CASSLTVEGTGVDEQFF.

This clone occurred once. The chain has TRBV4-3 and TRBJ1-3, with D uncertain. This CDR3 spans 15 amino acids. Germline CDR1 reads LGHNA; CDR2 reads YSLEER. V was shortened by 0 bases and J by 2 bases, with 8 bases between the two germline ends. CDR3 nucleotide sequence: TGCGCCAGCAGCCAAGATGATCTGGCTGGAAACACCATATATTTT. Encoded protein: CASSQDDLAGNTIYF.

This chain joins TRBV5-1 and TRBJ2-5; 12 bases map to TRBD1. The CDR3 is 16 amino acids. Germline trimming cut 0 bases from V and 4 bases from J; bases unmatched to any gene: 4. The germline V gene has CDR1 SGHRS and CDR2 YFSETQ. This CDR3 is CASSLAGTGGRETQYF. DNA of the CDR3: TGCGCCAGCAGCTTGGCCGGGACAGGGGGCCGAGAGACCCAGTACTTC. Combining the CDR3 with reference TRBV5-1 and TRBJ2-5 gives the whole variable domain KAGVTQTPRYLIKTRGQQVTLSCSPISGHRSVSWYQQTPGQGLQFLFEYFSETQRNKGNFPGRFSGRQFSNSRSEMNVSTLELGDSALYLCASSLAGTGGRETQYFGPGTRLLVL.

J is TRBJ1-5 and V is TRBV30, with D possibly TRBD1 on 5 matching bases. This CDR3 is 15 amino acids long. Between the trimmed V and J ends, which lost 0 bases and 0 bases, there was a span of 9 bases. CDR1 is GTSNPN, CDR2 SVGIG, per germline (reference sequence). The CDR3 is CAWSVGAHSNQPQHF. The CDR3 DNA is TGTGCCTGGAGTGTAGGGGCGCATAGCAATCAGCCCCAGCATTTT. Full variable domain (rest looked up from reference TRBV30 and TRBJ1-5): SQTIHQWPATLVQPVGSPLSLECTVEGTSNPNLYWYRQAAGRGLQLLFYSVGIGQISSEVPQNLSASRPQDRQFILSSKKLLLSDSGFYLCAWSVGAHSNQPQHFGDGTRLSIL.

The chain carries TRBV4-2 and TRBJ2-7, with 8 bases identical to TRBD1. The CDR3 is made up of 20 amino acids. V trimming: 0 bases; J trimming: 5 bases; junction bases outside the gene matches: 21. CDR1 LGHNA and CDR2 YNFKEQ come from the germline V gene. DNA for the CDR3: TGTGCCAGCAGCCAAGATGGCATAACAGAGACAGGGGATTGGAGGGACGAGCAGTACTTC. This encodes CASSQDGITETGDWRDEQYF.

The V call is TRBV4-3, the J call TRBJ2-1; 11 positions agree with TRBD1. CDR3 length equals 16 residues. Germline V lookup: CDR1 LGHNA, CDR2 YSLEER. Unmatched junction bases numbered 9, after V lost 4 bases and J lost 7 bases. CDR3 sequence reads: CASSRMGQGGRNEQFF. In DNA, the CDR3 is TGCGCCAGCAGCCGGATGGGACAGGGGGGTCGTAATGAGCAGTTCTTC.

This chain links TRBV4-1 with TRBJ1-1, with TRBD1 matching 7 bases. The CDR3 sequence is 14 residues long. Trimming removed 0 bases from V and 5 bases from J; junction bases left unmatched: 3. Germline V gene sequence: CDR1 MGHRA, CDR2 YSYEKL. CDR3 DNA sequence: TGCGCCAGCAGCCAAGACAGGGGGTTTACTGAAGCTTTCTTT. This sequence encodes CASSQDRGFTEAFF.

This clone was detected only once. The CDR3 DNA reads TGTGCCAGCAGCACTCAGGGGCCCACTGAAGCTTTCTTT. Amino acids: CASSTQGPTEAFF. This sequence joins TRBV11-2 and TRBJ1-1, with a tentative D call TRBD1 (6 bases). The length of the CDR3 is 13 residues. V lost 5 bases and J 4 bases, leaving 11 bases between the germline ends. Germline loops: CDR1 SGHAT, CDR2 FQNNGV.

The CDR3 region has the DNA TGTGCCAGCAGCCCGGACAGTAACTATGGCTACACCTTC. As protein: CASSPDSNYGYTF. V gene TRBV14 combines with J gene TRBJ1-2, with a possible D match to TRBD1 (6 bases). Germline V lookup: CDR1 SGHDN, CDR2 FVKESK. Trimming pared 4 bases from V and 1 base from J, leaving 7 bases between. CDR3 length: 13 amino acids.

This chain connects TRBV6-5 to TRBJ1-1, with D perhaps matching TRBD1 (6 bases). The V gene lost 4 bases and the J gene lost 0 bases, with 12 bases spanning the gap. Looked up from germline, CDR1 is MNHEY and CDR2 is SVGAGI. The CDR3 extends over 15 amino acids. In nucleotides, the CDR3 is TGTGCCAGCAGTTCGTCGACAGGAATGAACACTGAAGCTTTCTTT. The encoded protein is CASSSSTGMNTEAFF.